Described below is a single TCR beta chain sequence and its context. This sample was taken from a study of blood T cell repertoires in COVID-19. For the study at large: Acute and convalescent COVID-19 specimens originated in the United States, Italy and Spain. T cells, B-cell-depleted T cells, or PBMCs supplied cDNA or gDNA.

Trimming took 7 bases from V and 1 from J, leaving 10 bases between them. This CDR3 has 13 amino acids. The germline V gene encodes CDR1 LNHDA and CDR2 SQIVND (reference sequence). Source study methods: It was from reference gene primer amplification that nucleated cell counts were estimated. Measured with immunoSEQ multiplex PCR; TCRdb has only the in-frame clones, and not every one. V, J and clone size are those of that table, while D and trimming were read from the DNA. The table has some 210,000 clones, roughly 90% seen once. The chain joins TRBV19 to TRBJ1-2; D gene uncertain. The origin of this receptor is a woman aged 35 to 49 with acute or convalescent COVID-19. The sample comprised peripheral blood. This chain's CDR3 is CASTPAGNYGYTF. The CDR3 DNA sequence: TGTGCCAGTACCCCCGCGGGTAACTATGGCTACACCTTC.